This T cell receptor beta chain derives from a study of human T cells and chemical hapten exposure. Across the whole study: In the sensitization step, 2% DPC was placed on approximately 2 cm by approximately 2 cm of upper inner arm skin. Study outcomes and limitations: Counts of TCRs expanded at PT1 correlated positively with patch test score.

As concerns this clonotype: Its specificity is unknown.

Trimming took 6 bases from V and 1 from J, leaving 9 bases between them. This CDR3 spans 14 amino acids. The V gene's germline CDR1 is ENHRY and CDR2 SYGVKD. TCRdb recomputed calls from the RACE reads with MiXCR, one row per CDR3 protein. This sample carries 150,000 to 200,000 distinct CDR3 sequences, roughly 30% of them seen once, and the ten largest clones take just under 3%. Documented time point: pre-sensitization, week 0. As to treatment: therapeutic diphenylcyclopropenone sensitization with weekly scalp DPC. V and J are TRBV10-3 and TRBJ2-2; D is perhaps TRBD1 or TRBD2 (5 bases each). The clonotype comes from a woman aged 30 to 39 with alopecia areata. Some clones in this sample may be carry-over from other donors' samples. The input for sequencing was whole blood, taken in connection with sensitization to the hapten diphenylcyclopropenone (DPC). The CDR3, as DNA: TGTGCCATCAGCGGGACGGTGAACACCGGGGAGCTGTTTTTT. Protein product: CAISGTVNTGELFF.